The clone carrying this TCR beta chain was counted a few times. This sample was taken from a study of blood T cell repertoires in COVID-19. Overall study context: COVID-19 samples collected from the United States, Italy and Spain covered acute and convalescent phases.

Either two negative PCRs, clearance, or symptom resolution qualified Cohort 3 donors as recovered. Libraries were prepared by immunoSEQ multiplex PCR; TCRdb keeps only in-frame clonotypes and omits some of them. Among about 200,000 clones, about 86% were seen once, and the ten largest hold 7.5%. Germline CDR1 is SGHAT and CDR2 is FQNNGV. The CDR3 runs 14 residues. V was trimmed by 5 bases and J by 0 bases, leaving 11 bases between them. The rearrangement links TRBV11-2 to TRBJ2-7; D not certain. Material for sequencing was PBMCs or T cells enriched from blood (not recorded which). This receptor was obtained from a man aged 35-49 years who had recovered from COVID-19. The CDR3 bases are TGTGCCAGCAGCCCCGCGTGGAGCTCCTACGAGCAGTACTTC. Translated: CASSPAWSSYEQYF.